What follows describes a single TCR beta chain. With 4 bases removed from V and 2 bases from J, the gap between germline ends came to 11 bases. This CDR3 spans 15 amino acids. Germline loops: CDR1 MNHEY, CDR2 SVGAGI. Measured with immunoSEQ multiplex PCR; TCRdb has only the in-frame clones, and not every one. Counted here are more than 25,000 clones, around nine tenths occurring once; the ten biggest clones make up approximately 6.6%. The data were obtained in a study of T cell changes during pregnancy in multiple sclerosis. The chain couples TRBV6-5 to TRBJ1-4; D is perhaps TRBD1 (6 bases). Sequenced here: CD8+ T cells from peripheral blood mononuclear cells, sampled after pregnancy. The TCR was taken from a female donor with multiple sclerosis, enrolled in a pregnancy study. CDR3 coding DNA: TGTGCCAGCAGTTCCGGGACATATACTAATGAAAAACTGTTTTTT. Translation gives CASSSGTYTNEKLFF.